The 9 T cell receptor beta chains below were found in one sample sequenced in a study of beta chain features in type 1 diabetes. Sequenced material consisted of expressed TCRB transcripts (all of the isolated RNA was reverse transcribed). Generated by immunoSEQ multiplex PCR, the TCRdb table keeps only in-frame clones and is missing some. The sample shows about 410,000 clones, about 15% of them seen only once. The specimen sequenced was naive CD4+ T cells from blood. Source of these receptors: a young man in good health.

This clone was counted between two and nine times. V gene TRBV27 combines with J gene TRBJ1-6; perhaps TRBD1 as D (5 bases). The V end lost 3 bases, the J end lost 5 bases, and 8 bases lay between the germline ends. The CDR3 extends over 14 amino acids. The germline V gene encodes CDR1 MNHEY and CDR2 SMNVEV (reference sequence). The CDR3 coding sequence is TGTGCCAGCAGTTTGGGGGTGGATAATTCACCCCTCCACTTT. This translates into CASSLGVDNSPLHF.

V usage is TRBV18 and J usage is TRBJ2-1, with TRBD2 identical over 12 bases. V gave up 2 bases and J gave up 6 bases; unmatched junction bases: 11. Per germline, CDR1 KGHSH and CDR2 LQKENI. This CDR3 has 18 residues. The CDR3 here is CASSPKTRTSGVPNEQFF. DNA for the CDR3: TGTGCCAGCTCACCAAAAACCCGGACTAGCGGGGTCCCCAATGAGCAGTTCTTC.

A few counts support this clone. V gene TRBV30 combines with J gene TRBJ2-1; the match to TRBD2 covers 13 bases. The CDR3 loop spans 16 amino acids. Trimming removed 4 bases from V and 5 bases from J; junction bases left unmatched: 8. Germline V lookup: CDR1 GTSNPN, CDR2 SVGIG (reference sequence). Here the CDR3 DNA reads TGTGCCTGGAAAAGCTGGACTAGCGGGAGTAACAATGAGCAGTTCTTC. It encodes CAWKSWTSGSNNEQFF.

V and J are TRBV7-2 and TRBJ1-1, with a weak D call TRBD1 (6 bases). The V end lost 5 bases, the J end lost 0 bases, and 16 bases lay between the germline ends. Germline V gives CDR1 SGHTA, CDR2 FQGNSA. This CDR3 has 16 residues. Here the CDR3 DNA reads TGTGCCAGCAGCATCCGACAGGACACTATGAACACTGAAGCTTTCTTT. Translated, it gives CASSIRQDTMNTEAFF.

The rearrangement uses TRBV29-1 and TRBJ2-5; 11 nucleotides align to TRBD1. V lost 2 bases, J lost 5 bases, and 4 bases stayed unmatched. Germline V gene lookup returns CDR1 SQVTM and CDR2 ANQGSEA. The CDR3 loop spans 14 amino acids. As DNA, the CDR3 is TGCAGCGTTGAACGGACAGGGGGCAGTGAGACCCAGTACTTC. Its translation is CSVERTGGSETQYF.

Only a few counts were recorded for this clone. J is TRBJ2-1 and V is TRBV27; D may be TRBD1 (5 bases). In germline, CDR1 is MNHEY, CDR2 SMNVEV (reference sequence). The ends were cut back, 3 bases at V and 5 bases at J, with 11 bases in the middle. The CDR3 covers 14 residues. In DNA form, the CDR3 reads TGTGCCAGCAGTTTTAAGGGGTCCCACAATGAGCAGTTCTTC. Protein sequence: CASSFKGSHNEQFF.

The gene calls are TRBV14 and TRBJ2-4; TRBD1 matches 8 bases. Germline values: CDR1 SGHDN, CDR2 FVKESK. The CDR3 totals 17 residues. The V gene end was trimmed by 5 bases and the J gene end by 3 bases; junction bases not matched to a gene: 12. In nucleotides, the CDR3 is TGTGCCAGCAGCTTACGGACAGGGAGGTTGGGCAAAAACATTCAGTACTTC. Translated, it gives CASSLRTGRLGKNIQYF. Full variable domain (rest looked up from reference TRBV14 and TRBJ2-4): EAGVTQFPSHSVIEKGQTVTLRCDPISGHDNLYWYRRVMGKEIKFLLHFVKESKQDESGMPNNRFLAERTGGTYSTLKVQPAELEDSGVYFCASSLRTGRLGKNIQYFGAGTRLSVL.

As to this clone: Other DNA variants within this sample encode the same CDR3. This chain joins TRBV29-1 and TRBJ2-3; D gene uncertain. This CDR3 has 11 residues. V lost 4 bases to trimming and J lost 4 bases, with 6 bases between them. The germline gives CDR1 SQVTM, CDR2 ANQGSEA. CDR3 coding DNA: TGCAGCGTTGTTGGGGCAGATACGCAGTATTTT. As protein: CSVVGADTQYF.

In its sample, this clone was seen a few times. This chain connects TRBV7-2 to TRBJ2-5, with TRBD2 identical over 10 bases. The ends lost 5 bases at V and 4 bases at J; junction bases unmatched: 7. Per the germline V gene, CDR1 is SGHTA and CDR2 is FQGNSA. This CDR3 region has 15 residues. CDR3 residues: CASSQSGTSVETQYF. The CDR3 DNA reads TGTGCCAGCAGCCAGTCCGGGACTAGCGTAGAGACCCAGTACTTC.